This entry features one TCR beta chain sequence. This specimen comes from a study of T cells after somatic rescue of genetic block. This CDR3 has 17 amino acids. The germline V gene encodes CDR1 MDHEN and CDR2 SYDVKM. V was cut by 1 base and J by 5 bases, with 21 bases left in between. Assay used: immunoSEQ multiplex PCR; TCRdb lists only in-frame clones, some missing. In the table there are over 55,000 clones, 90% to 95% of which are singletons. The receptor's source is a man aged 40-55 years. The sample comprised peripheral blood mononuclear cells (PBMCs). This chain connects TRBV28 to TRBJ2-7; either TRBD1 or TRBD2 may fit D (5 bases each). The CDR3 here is CASSLSWGRGAADEQYF. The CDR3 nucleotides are TGTGCCAGCAGTTTATCTTGGGGGAGAGGGGCTGCGGACGAGCAGTACTTC. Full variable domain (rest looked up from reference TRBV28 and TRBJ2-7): DVKVTQSSRYLVKRTGEKVFLECVQDMDHENMFWYRQDPGLGLRLIYFSYDVKMKEKGDIPEGYSVSREKKERFSLILESASTNQTSMYLCASSLSWGRGAADEQYFGPGTRLTVT.